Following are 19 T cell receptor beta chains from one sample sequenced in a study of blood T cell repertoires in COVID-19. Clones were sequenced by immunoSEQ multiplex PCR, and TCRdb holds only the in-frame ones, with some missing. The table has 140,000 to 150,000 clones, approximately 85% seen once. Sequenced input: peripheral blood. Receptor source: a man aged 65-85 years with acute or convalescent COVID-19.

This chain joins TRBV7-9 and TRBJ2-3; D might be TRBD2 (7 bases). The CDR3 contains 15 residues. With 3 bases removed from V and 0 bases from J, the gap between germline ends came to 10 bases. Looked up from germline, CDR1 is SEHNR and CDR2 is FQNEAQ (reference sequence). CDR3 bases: TGTGCCAGCAGCTTCCGGGGGGCTAGCACAGATACGCAGTATTTT. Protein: CASSFRGASTDTQYF.

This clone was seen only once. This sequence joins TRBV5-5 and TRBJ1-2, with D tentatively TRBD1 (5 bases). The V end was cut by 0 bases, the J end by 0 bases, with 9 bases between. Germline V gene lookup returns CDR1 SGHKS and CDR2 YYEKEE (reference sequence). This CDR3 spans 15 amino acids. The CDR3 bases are TGTGCCAGCAGCTTGGTAACGGGGGCTAACTATGGCTACACCTTC. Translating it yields CASSLVTGANYGYTF.

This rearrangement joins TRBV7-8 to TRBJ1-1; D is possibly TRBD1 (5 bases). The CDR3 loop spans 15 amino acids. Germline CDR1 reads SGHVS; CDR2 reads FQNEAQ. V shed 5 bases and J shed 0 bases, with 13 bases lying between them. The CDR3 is CASSTTGGLNTEAFF. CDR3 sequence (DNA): TGTGCCAGCAGCACGACCGGGGGGTTGAACACTGAAGCTTTCTTT.

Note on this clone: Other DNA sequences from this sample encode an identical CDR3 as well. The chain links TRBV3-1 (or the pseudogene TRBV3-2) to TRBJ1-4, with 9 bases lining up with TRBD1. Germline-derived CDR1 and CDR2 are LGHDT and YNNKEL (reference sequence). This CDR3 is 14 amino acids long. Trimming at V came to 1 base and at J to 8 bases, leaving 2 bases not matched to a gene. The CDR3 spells CASSQGTGGEKLFF. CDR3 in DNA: TGTGCCAGCAGCCAAGGTACAGGGGGCGAAAAACTGTTTTTT.

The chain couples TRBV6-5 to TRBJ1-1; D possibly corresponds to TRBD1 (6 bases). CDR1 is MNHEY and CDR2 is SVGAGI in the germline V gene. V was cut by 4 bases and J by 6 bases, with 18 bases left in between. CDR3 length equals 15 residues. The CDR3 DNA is TGTGCCAGCAGTTTTACGGGGGGCTTACCATCTGAAGCTTTCTTT. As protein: CASSFTGGLPSEAFF.

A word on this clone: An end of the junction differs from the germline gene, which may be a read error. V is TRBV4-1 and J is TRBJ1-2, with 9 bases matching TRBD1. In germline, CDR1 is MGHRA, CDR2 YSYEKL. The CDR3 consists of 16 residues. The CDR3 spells CASSKDRGTSNYGYTF. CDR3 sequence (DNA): TGCGCCAGCAGCAAAGACAGGGGGACCTCGAACTATGGCTACACCTTC.

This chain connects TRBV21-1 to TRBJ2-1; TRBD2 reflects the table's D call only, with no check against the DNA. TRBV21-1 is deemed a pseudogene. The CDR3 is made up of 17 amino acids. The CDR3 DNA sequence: TGTGCCAGCAGCAAAGCGCGCGGTAGCGGGTACTACAATGAGCAGTTCTTC. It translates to CASSKARGSGYYNEQFF.

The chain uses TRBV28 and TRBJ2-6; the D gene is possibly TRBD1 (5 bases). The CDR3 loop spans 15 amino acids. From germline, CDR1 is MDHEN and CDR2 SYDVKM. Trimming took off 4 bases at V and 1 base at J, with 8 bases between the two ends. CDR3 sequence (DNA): TGTGCCAGCAGTTCACACAGGTCTGGGGCCAACGTCCTGACTTTC. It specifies CASSSHRSGANVLTF.

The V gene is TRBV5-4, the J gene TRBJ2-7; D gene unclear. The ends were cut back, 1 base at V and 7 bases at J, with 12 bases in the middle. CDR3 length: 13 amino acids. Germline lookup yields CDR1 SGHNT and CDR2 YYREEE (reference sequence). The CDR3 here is CASSLWQPREQYF. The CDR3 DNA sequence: TGTGCCAGCAGCTTGTGGCAGCCGCGGGAGCAGTACTTC.

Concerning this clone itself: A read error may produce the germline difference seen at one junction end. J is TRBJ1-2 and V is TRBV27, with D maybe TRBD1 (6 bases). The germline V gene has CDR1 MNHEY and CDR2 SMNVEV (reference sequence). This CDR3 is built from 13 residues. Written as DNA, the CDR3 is TGTGCCAGCAGTTTTGTGACAGGTGCTCCCAACTTCTTC. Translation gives CASSFVTGAPNFF.

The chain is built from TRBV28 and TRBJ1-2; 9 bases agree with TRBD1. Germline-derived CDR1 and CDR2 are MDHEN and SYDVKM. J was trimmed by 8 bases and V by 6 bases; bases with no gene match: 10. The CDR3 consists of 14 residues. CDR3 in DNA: TGTGCCAGCAGCCCCTGGACAGGGGCGGGAGGCTACACCTTC. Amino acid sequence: CASSPWTGAGGYTF.

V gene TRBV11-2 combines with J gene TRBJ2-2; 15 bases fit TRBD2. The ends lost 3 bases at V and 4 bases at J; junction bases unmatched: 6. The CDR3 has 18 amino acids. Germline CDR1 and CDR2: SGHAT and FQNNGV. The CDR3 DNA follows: TGTGCCAGCAGCTTCGGACTAGCGGGAGGGTTCTTCACCGGGGAGCTGTTTTTT. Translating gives CASSFGLAGGFFTGELFF.

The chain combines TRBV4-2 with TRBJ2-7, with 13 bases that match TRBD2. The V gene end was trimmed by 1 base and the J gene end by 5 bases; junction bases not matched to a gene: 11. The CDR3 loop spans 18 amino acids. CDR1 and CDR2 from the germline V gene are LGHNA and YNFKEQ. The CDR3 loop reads CASSQAFPPGLAGNEQYF. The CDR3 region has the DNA TGTGCCAGCAGCCAAGCCTTCCCCCCGGGACTAGCGGGAAACGAGCAGTACTTC.

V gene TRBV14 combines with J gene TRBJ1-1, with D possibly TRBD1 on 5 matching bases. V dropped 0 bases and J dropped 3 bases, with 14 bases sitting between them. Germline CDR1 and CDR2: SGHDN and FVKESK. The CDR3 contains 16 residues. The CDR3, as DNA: TGTGCCAGCAGCCAAGATGCCCCGGCGGGGGACACTGAAGCTTTCTTT. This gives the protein CASSQDAPAGDTEAFF.

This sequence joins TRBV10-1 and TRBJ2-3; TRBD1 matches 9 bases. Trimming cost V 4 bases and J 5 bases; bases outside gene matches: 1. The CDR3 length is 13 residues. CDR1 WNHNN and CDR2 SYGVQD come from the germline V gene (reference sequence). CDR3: CASSGQGVDTQYF. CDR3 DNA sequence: TGCGCCAGCAGTGGACAGGGGGTAGATACGCAGTATTTT.

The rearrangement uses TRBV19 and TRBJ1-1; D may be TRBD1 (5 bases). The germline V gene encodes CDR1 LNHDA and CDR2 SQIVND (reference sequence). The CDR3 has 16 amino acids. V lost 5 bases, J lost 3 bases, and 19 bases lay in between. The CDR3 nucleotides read TGTGCCAGTAGTCCTGACTGGCTAGGGGTTCACACTGAAGCTTTCTTT. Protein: CASSPDWLGVHTEAFF.

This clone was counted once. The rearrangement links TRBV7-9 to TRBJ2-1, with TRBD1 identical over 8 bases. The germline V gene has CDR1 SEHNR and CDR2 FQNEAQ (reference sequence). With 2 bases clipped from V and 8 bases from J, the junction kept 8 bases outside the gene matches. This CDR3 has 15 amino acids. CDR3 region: CASSLRQGASDEQFF. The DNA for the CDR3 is TGTGCCAGCAGCTTAAGGCAGGGGGCGTCCGATGAGCAGTTCTTC.

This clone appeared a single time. This CDR3 reads CASSSWTGGEETQYF. Written as DNA, the CDR3 is TGTGCCAGCAGCTCTTGGACAGGGGGGGAAGAGACCCAGTACTTC. J is TRBJ2-5 and V is TRBV7-6, with 10 bases matching TRBD1. This CDR3 comprises 15 residues. With V trimmed by 4 bases and J by 3 bases, 5 bases remained unmatched. Germline V lookup: CDR1 SGHVS, CDR2 FNYEAQ.

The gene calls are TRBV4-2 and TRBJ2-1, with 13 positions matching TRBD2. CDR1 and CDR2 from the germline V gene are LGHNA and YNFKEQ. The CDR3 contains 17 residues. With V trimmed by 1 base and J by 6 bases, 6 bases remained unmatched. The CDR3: CASSQARTSGGSNEQFF. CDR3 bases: TGTGCCAGCAGCCAAGCCAGGACTAGCGGGGGAAGCAATGAGCAGTTCTTC.